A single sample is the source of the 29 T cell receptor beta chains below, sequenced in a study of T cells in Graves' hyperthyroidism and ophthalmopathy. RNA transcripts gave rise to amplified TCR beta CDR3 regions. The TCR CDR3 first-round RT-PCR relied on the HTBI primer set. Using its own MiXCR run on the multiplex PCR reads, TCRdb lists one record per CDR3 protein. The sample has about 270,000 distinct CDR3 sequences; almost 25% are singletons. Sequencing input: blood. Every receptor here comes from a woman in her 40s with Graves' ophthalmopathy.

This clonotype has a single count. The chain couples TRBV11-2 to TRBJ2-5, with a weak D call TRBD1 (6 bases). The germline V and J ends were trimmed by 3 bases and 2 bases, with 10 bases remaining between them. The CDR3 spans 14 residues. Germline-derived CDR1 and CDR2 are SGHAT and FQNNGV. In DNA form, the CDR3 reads TGTGCCAGCAGCTTGGACAGCGGACAAGAGACCCAGTACTTC. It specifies CASSLDSGQETQYF.

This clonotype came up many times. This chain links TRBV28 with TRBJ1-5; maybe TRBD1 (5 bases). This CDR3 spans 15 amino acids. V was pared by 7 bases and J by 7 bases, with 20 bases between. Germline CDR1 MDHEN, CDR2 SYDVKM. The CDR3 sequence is CASTAWLGQGQPQHF. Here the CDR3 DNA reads TGTGCCAGCACGGCATGGTTGGGGCAGGGCCAGCCCCAGCATTTT.

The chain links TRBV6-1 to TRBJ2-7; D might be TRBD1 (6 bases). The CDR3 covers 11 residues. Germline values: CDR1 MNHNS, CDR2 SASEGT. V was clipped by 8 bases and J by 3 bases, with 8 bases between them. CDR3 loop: CASPGVYEQYF. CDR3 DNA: TGTGCCAGCCCAGGGGTCTACGAGCAGTACTTC.

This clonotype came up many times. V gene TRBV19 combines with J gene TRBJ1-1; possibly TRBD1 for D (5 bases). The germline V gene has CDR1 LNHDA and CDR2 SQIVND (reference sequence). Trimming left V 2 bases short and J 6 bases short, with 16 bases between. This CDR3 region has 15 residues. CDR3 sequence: CASSITSRGPAEAFF. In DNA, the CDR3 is TGTGCCAGTAGTATAACCTCGAGGGGCCCTGCTGAAGCTTTCTTT.

The CDR3 is CASTPVWGSTGELFF. The CDR3 DNA reads TGTGCCAGCACCCCGGTTTGGGGTAGCACCGGGGAGCTGTTTTTT. J is TRBJ2-2 and V is TRBV12-3 or TRBV12-4, with no clear D. The CDR3 totals 15 residues. Trimming left V 7 bases short and J 4 bases short, with 16 bases between.

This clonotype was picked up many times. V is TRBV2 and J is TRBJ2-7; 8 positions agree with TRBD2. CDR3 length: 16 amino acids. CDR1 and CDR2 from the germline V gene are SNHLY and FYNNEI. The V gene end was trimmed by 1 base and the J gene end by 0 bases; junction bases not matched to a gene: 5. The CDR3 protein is CASSEGETSVSYEQYF. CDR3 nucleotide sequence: TGTGCCAGCAGTGAAGGAGAGACTAGCGTCTCCTACGAGCAGTACTTC.

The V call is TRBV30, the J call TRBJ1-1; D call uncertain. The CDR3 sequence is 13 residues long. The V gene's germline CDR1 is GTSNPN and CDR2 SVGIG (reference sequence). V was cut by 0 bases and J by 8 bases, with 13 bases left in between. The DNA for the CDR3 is TGTGCCTGGAGTGTACGTCGGTCGTACGAAGCTTTCTTT. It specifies CAWSVRRSYEAFF.

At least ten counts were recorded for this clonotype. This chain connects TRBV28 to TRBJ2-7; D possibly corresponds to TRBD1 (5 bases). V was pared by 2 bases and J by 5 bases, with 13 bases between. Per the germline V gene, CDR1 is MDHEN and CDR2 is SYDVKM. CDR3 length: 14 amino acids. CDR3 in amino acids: CASSLRAGFNEQYF. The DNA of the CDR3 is TGTGCCAGCAGTTTACGGGCAGGGTTCAACGAGCAGTACTTC.

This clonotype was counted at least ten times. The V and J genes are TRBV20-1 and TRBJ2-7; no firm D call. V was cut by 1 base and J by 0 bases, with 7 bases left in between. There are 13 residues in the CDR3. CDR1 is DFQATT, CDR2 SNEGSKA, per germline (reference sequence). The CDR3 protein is CSARVMSSYEQYF. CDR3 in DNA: TGCAGTGCTAGAGTAATGAGCTCCTACGAGCAGTACTTC.

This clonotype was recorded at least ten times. The CDR3 is CASSHLGANTEAFF. The CDR3 DNA follows: TGTGCCAGCAGCCACCTCGGGGCGAACACTGAAGCTTTCTTT. The V gene is TRBV3-1, the J gene TRBJ1-1; maybe TRBD1 (5 bases). CDR1 and CDR2 from the germline V gene are LGHDT and YNNKEL (reference sequence). V was pared by 3 bases and J by 1 base, with 9 bases between. CDR3 length equals 14 residues.

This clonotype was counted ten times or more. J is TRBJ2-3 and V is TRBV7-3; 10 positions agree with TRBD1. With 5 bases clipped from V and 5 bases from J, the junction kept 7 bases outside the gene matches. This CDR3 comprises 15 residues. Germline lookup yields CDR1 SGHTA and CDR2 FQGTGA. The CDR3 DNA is TGTGCCAGCAGCCCCGGACAGGGGGTAATAGATACGCAGTATTTT. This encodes CASSPGQGVIDTQYF.

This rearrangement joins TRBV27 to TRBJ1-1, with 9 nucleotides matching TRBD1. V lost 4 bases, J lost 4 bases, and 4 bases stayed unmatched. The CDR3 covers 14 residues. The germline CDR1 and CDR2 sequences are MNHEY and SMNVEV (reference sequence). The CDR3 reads CASSSPGQGTEAFF. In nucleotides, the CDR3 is TGTGCCAGCAGTTCACCGGGACAGGGCACTGAAGCTTTCTTT.

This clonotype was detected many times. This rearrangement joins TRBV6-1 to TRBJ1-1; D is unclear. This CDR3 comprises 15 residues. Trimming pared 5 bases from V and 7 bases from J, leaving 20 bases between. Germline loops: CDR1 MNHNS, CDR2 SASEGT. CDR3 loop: CASSKWHARGLEAFF. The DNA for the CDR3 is TGTGCCAGCAGTAAGTGGCACGCGAGAGGGCTTGAAGCTTTCTTT.

DNA for the CDR3: TGTGCCACCAGTGATGGGGACAGGGCCGGGGAGCTGTTTTTT. Translating gives CATSDGDRAGELFF. The chain links TRBV24-1 to TRBJ2-2, with 9 positions matching TRBD1. V was clipped by 3 bases and J by 6 bases; unmatched bases: 1. The CDR3 is 14 residues long. Germline V lookup: CDR1 KGHDR, CDR2 SFDVKD.

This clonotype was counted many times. In DNA, the CDR3 is TGTGCCAGCAGACGAGGGTATGAAGCTTTCTTT. This gives the protein CASRRGYEAFF. The chain joins TRBV28 to TRBJ1-1; D gene unclear. CDR1 is MDHEN, CDR2 SYDVKM, per germline. The CDR3 spans 11 residues. V was pared by 6 bases and J by 7 bases, with 9 bases between.

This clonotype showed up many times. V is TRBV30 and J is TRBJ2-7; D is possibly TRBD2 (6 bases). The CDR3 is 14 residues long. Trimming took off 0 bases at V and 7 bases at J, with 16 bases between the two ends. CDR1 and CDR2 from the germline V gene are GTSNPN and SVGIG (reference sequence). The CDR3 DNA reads TGTGCCTGGAGTGTACTCGAGGGCGCGGGGGAGCAGTACTTC. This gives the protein CAWSVLEGAGEQYF. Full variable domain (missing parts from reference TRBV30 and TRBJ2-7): SQTIHQWPATLVQPVGSPLSLECTVEGTSNPNLYWYRQAAGRGLQLLFYSVGIGQISSEVPQNLSASRPQDRQFILSSKKLLLSDSGFYLCAWSVLEGAGEQYFGPGTRLTVT.

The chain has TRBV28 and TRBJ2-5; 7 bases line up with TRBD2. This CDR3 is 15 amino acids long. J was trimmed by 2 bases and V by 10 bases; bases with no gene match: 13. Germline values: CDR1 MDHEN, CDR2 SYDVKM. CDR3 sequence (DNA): TGTGCCACGATCAGGGCGGGAGCGATACAAGAGACCCAGTACTTC. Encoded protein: CATIRAGAIQETQYF.

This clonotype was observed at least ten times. The CDR3 DNA reads as TGCAGTGCTAGAGAGTCTGTCTCTGGGGCCAACGTCCTGACTTTC. Translation: CSARESVSGANVLTF. The rearrangement uses TRBV20-1 and TRBJ2-6, with D hard to call. Germline CDR1 and CDR2: DFQATT and SNEGSKA (reference sequence). Trimming pared 0 bases from V and 0 bases from J, leaving 6 bases between. The CDR3 totals 15 residues.

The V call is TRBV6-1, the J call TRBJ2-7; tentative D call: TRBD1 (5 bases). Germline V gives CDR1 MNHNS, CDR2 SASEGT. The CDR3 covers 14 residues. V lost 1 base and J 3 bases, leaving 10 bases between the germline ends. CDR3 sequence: CASSEVYQGYEQYF. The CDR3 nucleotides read TGTGCCAGCAGTGAAGTATACCAGGGCTACGAGCAGTACTTC.

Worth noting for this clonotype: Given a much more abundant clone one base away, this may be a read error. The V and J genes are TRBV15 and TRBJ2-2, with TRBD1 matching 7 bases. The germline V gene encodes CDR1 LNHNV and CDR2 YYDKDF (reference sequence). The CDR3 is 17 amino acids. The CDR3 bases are TGTGCCACCATCAGAGAAGGGGGCAGCTCGAACACCGGGGAGCTGTTTTTT. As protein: CATIREGGSSNTGELFF.

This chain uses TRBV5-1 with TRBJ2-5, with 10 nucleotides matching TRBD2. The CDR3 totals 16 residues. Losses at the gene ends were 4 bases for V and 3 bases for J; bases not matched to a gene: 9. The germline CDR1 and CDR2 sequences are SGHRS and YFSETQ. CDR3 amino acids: CASSPGAGGPEETQYF. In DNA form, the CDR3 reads TGCGCCAGCAGCCCGGGAGCGGGGGGGCCTGAAGAGACCCAGTACTTC.

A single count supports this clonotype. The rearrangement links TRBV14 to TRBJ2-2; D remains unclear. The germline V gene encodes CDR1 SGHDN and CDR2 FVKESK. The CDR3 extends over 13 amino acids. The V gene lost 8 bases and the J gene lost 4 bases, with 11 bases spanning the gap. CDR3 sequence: CASAYLLTGELFF. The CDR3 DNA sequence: TGTGCCAGCGCATACTTGCTCACCGGGGAGCTGTTTTTT.

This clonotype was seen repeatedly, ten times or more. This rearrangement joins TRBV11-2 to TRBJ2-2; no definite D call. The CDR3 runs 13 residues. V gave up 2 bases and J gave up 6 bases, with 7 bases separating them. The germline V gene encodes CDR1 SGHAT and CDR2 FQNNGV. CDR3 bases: TGTGCCAGCAGCTTATTTAGGGCCGGGGAGCTGTTTTTT. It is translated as CASSLFRAGELFF.

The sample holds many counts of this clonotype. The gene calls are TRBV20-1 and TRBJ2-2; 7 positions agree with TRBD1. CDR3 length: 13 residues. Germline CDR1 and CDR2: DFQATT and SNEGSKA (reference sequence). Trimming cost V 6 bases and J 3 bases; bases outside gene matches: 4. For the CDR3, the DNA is TGCAGTGCGAATGACAGGGACACCGGGGAGCTGTTTTTT. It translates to CSANDRDTGELFF.

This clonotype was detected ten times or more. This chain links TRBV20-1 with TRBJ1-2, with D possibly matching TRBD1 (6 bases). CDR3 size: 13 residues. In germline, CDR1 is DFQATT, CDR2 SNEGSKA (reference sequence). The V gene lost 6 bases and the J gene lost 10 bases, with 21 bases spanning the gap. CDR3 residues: CSASDGGTPPYTF. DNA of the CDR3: TGCAGTGCCTCCGATGGAGGGACACCCCCCTACACCTTC.

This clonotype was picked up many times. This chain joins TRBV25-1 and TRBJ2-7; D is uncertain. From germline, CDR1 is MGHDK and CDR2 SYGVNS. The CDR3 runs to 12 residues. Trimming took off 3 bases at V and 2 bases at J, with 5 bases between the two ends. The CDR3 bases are TGTGCCAGCAGTGAGGGGACCTACGAGCAGTACTTC. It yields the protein CASSEGTYEQYF.

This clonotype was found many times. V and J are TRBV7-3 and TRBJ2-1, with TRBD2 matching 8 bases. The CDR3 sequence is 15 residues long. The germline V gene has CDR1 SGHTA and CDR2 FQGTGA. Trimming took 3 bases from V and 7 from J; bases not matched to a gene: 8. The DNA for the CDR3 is TGTGCCAGCAGCTTGACAGCGGGAGTAAGGAATGAGCAGTTCTTC. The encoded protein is CASSLTAGVRNEQFF. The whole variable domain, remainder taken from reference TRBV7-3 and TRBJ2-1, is GAGVSQTPSNKVTEKGKYVELRCDPISGHTALYWYRQSLGQGPEFLIYFQGTGAADDSGLPNDRFFAVRPEGSVSTLKIQRTERGDSAVYLCASSLTAGVRNEQFFGPGTRLTVL.

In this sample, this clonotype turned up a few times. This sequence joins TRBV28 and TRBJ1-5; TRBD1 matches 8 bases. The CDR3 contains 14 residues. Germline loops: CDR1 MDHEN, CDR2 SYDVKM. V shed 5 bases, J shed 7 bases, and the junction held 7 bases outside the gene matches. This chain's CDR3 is CASSRGQGGQPQHF. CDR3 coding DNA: TGTGCCAGCAGTAGAGGACAGGGCGGCCAGCCCCAGCATTTT.

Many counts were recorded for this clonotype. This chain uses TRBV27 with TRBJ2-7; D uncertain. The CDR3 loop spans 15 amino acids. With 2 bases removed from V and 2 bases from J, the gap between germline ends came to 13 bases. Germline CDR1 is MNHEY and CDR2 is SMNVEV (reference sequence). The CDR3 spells CASSLNPPGTYEQYF. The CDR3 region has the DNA TGTGCCAGCAGTTTAAACCCCCCTGGGACCTACGAGCAGTACTTC.